Only a few counts were recorded for the clone carrying this T cell receptor (beta chain). Barcoded TCR alpha and TCR beta cDNA libraries with UMIs came from 5'RACE using constant-segment primers. TCRdb processed the 5' RACE reads anew with MiXCR; each CDR3 protein has one entry. The profile shows hundreds of thousands of distinct CDR3 sequences, around a quarter of them singletons. This entry comes from a study of T-cell memory formation after mild COVID-19. The CDR3 loop spans 15 amino acids. J lost 7 bases, V lost 4 bases, and 8 bases had no gene match. Sequencing used PBMCs or a T cell subset sorted from them (not recorded which). The TCR comes from an adult woman who had mild COVID-19 (a few samples of this study predate the infection). Cell type and time point are not known. This sequence joins TRBV12-3 or TRBV12-4 and TRBJ2-7, with 12 bases aligning to TRBD1. The CDR3 loop reads CASSSLGQGALEQYF. As DNA, the CDR3 is TGTGCCAGCAGTTCTCTGGGACAGGGGGCCTTGGAGCAGTACTTC.